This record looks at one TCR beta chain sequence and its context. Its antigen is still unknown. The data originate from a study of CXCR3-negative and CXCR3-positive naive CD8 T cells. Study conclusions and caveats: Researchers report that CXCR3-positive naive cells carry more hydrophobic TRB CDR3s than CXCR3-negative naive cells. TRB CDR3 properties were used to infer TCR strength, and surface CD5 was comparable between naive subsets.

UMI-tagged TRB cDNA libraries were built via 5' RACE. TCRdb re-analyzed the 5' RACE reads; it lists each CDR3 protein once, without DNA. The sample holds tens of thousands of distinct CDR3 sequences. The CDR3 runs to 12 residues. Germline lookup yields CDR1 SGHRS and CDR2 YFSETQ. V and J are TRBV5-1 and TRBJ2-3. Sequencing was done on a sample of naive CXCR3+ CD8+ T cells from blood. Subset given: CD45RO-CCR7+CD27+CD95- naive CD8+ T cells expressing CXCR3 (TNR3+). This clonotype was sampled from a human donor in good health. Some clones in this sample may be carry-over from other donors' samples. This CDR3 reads CASGENPDTQYF.